This TCR beta chain was recovered during a study of shared clonotypes between healthy human individuals. The study's findings and limits: Clonotype sharing among donors likely depends on sequencing depth.

The CDR3 spans 15 residues. CDR1 and CDR2 from the germline V gene are MDHEN and SYDVKM. Trimming removed 2 bases from V and 5 bases from J, with 16 bases in between. In regard to this clone: No antigen is known for it.

The assay was immunoSEQ multiplex PCR, and TCRdb's table has in-frame clones only and misses some. The sample holds 2 million to 2.5 million clones; 90% to 95% are singletons and the top ten take 0.13%. Sequences were obtained from naive CD4+ T cells sorted from blood. Subset described: CD45RA+ positively selected. The rearrangement links TRBV28 to TRBJ2-7, with D possibly TRBD2 on 5 matching bases. This TCR was recovered from a man aged 18-30 years in good health. The CDR3 sequence is CASSLGSSKGHEQYF. CDR3 nucleotides: TGTGCCAGCAGTTTAGGGAGCTCAAAGGGCCACGAGCAGTACTTC.